Listed here are 21 T cell receptor beta chains from one sample, sequenced in a study of T-cell reconstitution after alpha-beta-depleted transplantation in children. The library targeted TCRbeta and was prepared with unique molecular identifiers. MiXCR, run by TCRdb on the PCR reads, gives a single entry per CDR3 protein. The sample contains hundreds of thousands of distinct CDR3 sequences, 8% to 11% of which appear only once. The sequencing here drew on PBMCs from the stem cell graft donor, taken from the stem cell graft. The receptors were sampled from a human donor who donated a stem cell graft to a child with acute myeloid leukemia.

This clonotype was detected many times. The CDR3 carries no conserved terminal phenylalanine or tryptophan, so it likely arises from a read error. The chain employs TRBV29-1 and TRBJ2-7, with TRBD2 identical over 16 bases. V shed 6 bases, J shed 2 bases, and the junction held 7 bases outside the gene matches. Germline V gene sequence: CDR1 SQVTM, CDR2 ANQGSEA. The CDR3 is made up of 16 amino acids. The CDR3 nucleotides are TGCAGCGTGGGCGCAGGGACTAGCGGGAGGGCCTACGAGCAGTACTCC. Translated, it gives CSVGAGTSGRAYEQYS.

This clonotype was seen many times. The chain joins TRBV5-5 to TRBJ2-2; tentative D call: TRBD2 (5 bases). Looked up from germline, CDR1 is SGHKS and CDR2 is YYEKEE (reference sequence). The CDR3 consists of 13 residues. V shed 4 bases and J shed 6 bases, with 10 bases lying between them. The CDR3 DNA reads as TGTGCCAGCAGCCCTCGGGGTGCCGGGGAGCTGTTTTTT. It is translated as CASSPRGAGELFF.

This clonotype has ten or more counts. The rearrangement joins TRBV6-5 to TRBJ1-1; 10 bases map to TRBD1. The germline V gene has CDR1 MNHEY and CDR2 SVGAGI. V was clipped by 2 bases and J by 4 bases; unmatched bases: 4. This CDR3 has 15 residues. As DNA, the CDR3 is TGTGCCAGCAGTTACGGGGACAGGGGCGGCACTGAAGCTTTCTTT. This sequence encodes CASSYGDRGGTEAFF.

This clonotype was recorded at least ten times. Here the CDR3 DNA reads TGCAGCGTTGAAGGAGTAACCGGGCCCCTGAACACTGAAGCTTTCTTT. This codes for CSVEGVTGPLNTEAFF. This sequence joins TRBV29-1 and TRBJ1-1; no definite D call. The CDR3 spans 16 residues. The germline gives CDR1 SQVTM, CDR2 ANQGSEA. The germline V and J ends were trimmed by 1 base and 0 bases, with 15 bases remaining between them.

The sample holds a few counts of this clonotype. The V call is TRBV28, the J call TRBJ2-7, with D tentatively TRBD1 (6 bases). Germline V gives CDR1 MDHEN, CDR2 SYDVKM. The CDR3 has 15 amino acids. V lost 2 bases to trimming and J lost 1 base, with 12 bases between them. DNA for the CDR3: TGTGCCAGCAGTTTAGGTTGGGGGCCATCCTACGAGCAGTACTTC. Its translation is CASSLGWGPSYEQYF.

This clonotype has ten or more counts. This chain links TRBV29-1 with TRBJ1-5; D is unclear. V gave up 3 bases and J gave up 4 bases, with 10 bases separating them. Per germline, CDR1 SQVTM and CDR2 ANQGSEA. The CDR3 spans 13 residues. The CDR3 spells CSVEVAPNQPQHF. CDR3 nucleotide sequence: TGCAGCGTTGAGGTCGCACCTAATCAGCCCCAGCATTTT.

This clonotype was detected ten times or more. The J gene is TRBJ1-2, the V gene TRBV18; D remains unclear. This CDR3 is 13 amino acids long. The ends were cut back, 2 bases at V and 3 bases at J, with 7 bases in the middle. Germline V gene sequence: CDR1 KGHSH, CDR2 LQKENI. The CDR3 sequence: CASSPSGDYGYTF. The CDR3 coding sequence is TGTGCCAGCTCACCATCAGGAGACTATGGCTACACCTTC. The variable domain in full, completed from reference TRBV18 and TRBJ1-2, reads NAGVMQNPRHLVRRRGQEARLRCSPMKGHSHVYWYRQLPEEGLKFMVYLQKENIIDESGMPKERFSAEFPKEGPSILRIQQVVRGDSAAYFCASSPSGDYGYTFGSGTRLTVV.

The V gene is TRBV11-1, the J gene TRBJ2-1, with a possible D match to TRBD2 (5 bases). The CDR3 has 18 amino acids. The V gene's germline CDR1 is SGHAT and CDR2 FQDESV (reference sequence). The V end was cut by 5 bases, the J end by 8 bases, with 28 bases between. The CDR3 region has the DNA TGTGCCAGCAGCCCGAGGGCCTGGGCGACTTACAACCTCGATGAGCAGTTCTTC. It specifies CASSPRAWATYNLDEQFF.

This clonotype was detected a few times. The chain couples TRBV6-4 to TRBJ1-1; no firm D call. The CDR3 runs 13 residues. Trimming removed 6 bases from V and 5 bases from J, with 13 bases in between. Per the germline V gene, CDR1 is MRHNA and CDR2 is SNTAGT. CDR3 DNA: TGTGCCAGCAGCATCGAAAAGGGTACTGAAGCTTTCTTT. Protein product: CASSIEKGTEAFF.

Remarks on this clonotype: At one end, the junction sequence differs from germline, possibly due to a read error. V usage is TRBV29-1 and J usage is TRBJ1-2; 7 bases map to TRBD1. Germline CDR1 is SQVTM and CDR2 is ANQGSEA. The CDR3 has 12 amino acids. CDR3 protein: CSVEGTVYGYTF. The CDR3 DNA follows: TGCAGCGTCGAAGGGACAGTTTATGGCTACACCTTC.

This clonotype was found many times. The rearrangement uses TRBV29-1 and TRBJ2-1; TRBD2 matches 8 bases. From germline, CDR1 is SQVTM and CDR2 ANQGSEA. Trimming took 6 bases from V and 1 from J; bases not matched to a gene: 8. The CDR3 extends over 15 amino acids. The CDR3 region is CSVTGGGRSYNEQFF. The CDR3 region has the DNA TGCAGCGTAACCGGGGGCGGGAGGTCCTACAATGAGCAGTTCTTC.

This clonotype was observed a handful of times. This chain links TRBV7-2 with TRBJ2-7; 9 bases are a match to TRBD1. Germline V gene lookup returns CDR1 SGHTA and CDR2 FQGNSA. CDR3 length: 17 amino acids. V lost 5 bases and J lost 3; bases outside the gene matches: 14. DNA of the CDR3: TGTGCCAGCAGCCTAACCGACGGGACAGGGCGGAGCTACGAGCAGTACTTC. This translates into CASSLTDGTGRSYEQYF.

This clonotype was seen at least ten times. The chain couples TRBV5-1 to TRBJ1-2; TRBD1 might be the D (5 bases). The CDR3 has 14 amino acids. The germline V and J ends were trimmed by 6 bases and 3 bases, with 15 bases remaining between them. CDR1 SGHRS and CDR2 YFSETQ come from the germline V gene. The CDR3 loop reads CASKGRAVDYGYTF. CDR3 bases: TGCGCCAGCAAGGGGAGGGCTGTGGACTATGGCTACACCTTC.

This clonotype was counted only a few times. The rearrangement joins TRBV7-8 to TRBJ2-1; D might be TRBD1 (5 bases). The CDR3 runs to 14 residues. V dropped 5 bases and J dropped 15 bases, with 23 bases sitting between them. Germline loops: CDR1 SGHVS, CDR2 FQNEAQ. The CDR3, as DNA: TGTGCCAGCAGCCTAGGGGTAGATTTTTCTTTTCGGTTCTTC. Amino acids: CASSLGVDFSFRFF.

This clonotype was observed a handful of times. The gene calls are TRBV28 and TRBJ1-6; D perhaps matches TRBD1 (6 bases). Between the trimmed V and J ends, which lost 3 bases and 7 bases, there was a span of 13 bases. This CDR3 comprises 15 residues. The germline CDR1 and CDR2 sequences are MDHEN and SYDVKM. CDR3: CASSFSGVVNSPLHF. The CDR3 region has the DNA TGTGCCAGCAGTTTTTCAGGGGTCGTGAATTCACCCCTCCACTTT.

This clonotype occurred many times. The chain links TRBV7-9 to TRBJ2-1, with unresolved D. The CDR3 is 15 residues long. V dropped 0 bases and J dropped 2 bases, with 8 bases sitting between them. Germline V lookup: CDR1 SEHNR, CDR2 FQNEAQ (reference sequence). The CDR3 here is CASSLASIAYNEQFF. The CDR3 DNA reads TGTGCCAGCAGCTTAGCCTCGATCGCCTACAATGAGCAGTTCTTC. The full variable domain, completed using reference TRBV7-9 and TRBJ2-1, is DTGVSQNPRHKITKRGQNVTFRCDPISEHNRLYWYRQTLGQGPEFLTYFQNEAQLEKSRLLSDRFSAERPKGSFSTLEIQRTEQGDSAMYLCASSLASIAYNEQFFGPGTRLTVL.

This clonotype has a handful of counts. This chain uses TRBV6-5 with TRBJ2-7; 7 nucleotides align to TRBD1. This CDR3 comprises 17 residues. J gave up 2 bases and V 2 bases, and 12 bases lay outside the gene matches. From germline, CDR1 is MNHEY and CDR2 SVGAGI. CDR3 nucleotide sequence: TGTGCCAGCAGTTACGGCTCCGACAGGGTAAAGACCTACGAGCAGTACTTC. Translated: CASSYGSDRVKTYEQYF.

This chain's CDR3 is CSVETAFGNTIYF. Written as DNA, the CDR3 is TGCAGCGTTGAGACGGCTTTCGGAAACACCATATATTTT. This rearrangement joins TRBV29-1 to TRBJ1-3; D call uncertain. The CDR3 runs to 13 residues. Germline assignment: CDR1 SQVTM and CDR2 ANQGSEA. Trimming removed 3 bases from V and 4 bases from J, with 10 bases in between.

The J gene is TRBJ2-1, the V gene TRBV4-2; D ambiguous. Trimming stripped 1 base from V and 9 bases from J, with 10 bases between. Germline loops: CDR1 LGHNA, CDR2 YNFKEQ. The CDR3 sequence is 13 residues long. In nucleotides, the CDR3 is TGTGCCAGCAGCCAAGCGCCGCGAGCTGAGCAGTTCTTC. The encoded protein is CASSQAPRAEQFF.

This chain connects TRBV25-1 to TRBJ2-7; D is ambiguous. Trimming shortened V by 10 bases and J by 6 bases, and 19 bases separated the two germline ends. Germline CDR1 MGHDK, CDR2 SYGVNS. This CDR3 has 13 amino acids. The CDR3 here is CAMSPGRTCEQYF. The CDR3 DNA sequence: TGTGCCATGAGCCCCGGACGAACCTGCGAGCAGTACTTC.

This clonotype turned up a few times. This chain joins TRBV5-1 and TRBJ1-2; the D is unclear. The CDR3 has 13 residues. V shed 2 bases and J shed 1 base, with 6 bases lying between them. Germline lookup yields CDR1 SGHRS and CDR2 YFSETQ. CDR3 bases: TGCGCCAGCAGCTTAATGGATAACTATGGCTACACCTTC. Translation gives CASSLMDNYGYTF.